This T cell receptor beta chain was obtained from a study of blood T cell repertoires in COVID-19. The study recruited people aged about 18 to 90 years across about two dozen US areas. The CDR3 is made up of 16 amino acids. Trimming stripped 5 bases from V and 0 bases from J, with 12 bases between. CDR1 is SGHNT and CDR2 is YYREEE in the germline V gene (reference sequence). The data were produced by immunoSEQ multiplex PCR, yet TCRdb's version contains in-frame clones alone and is incomplete. Here the sample spans approximately 200,000 clones, 86% being singletons. The chain recombines TRBV5-4 with TRBJ1-6, with TRBD1 as a possible D gene (5 bases). The sequencing input was PBMCs or T cells enriched from blood (not recorded which). This sequence was found in a woman in her thirties who had recovered from COVID-19. CDR3 coding DNA: TGTGCCAGCAGTGTTGGGGGGGGCTCCTATAATTCACCCCTCCACTTT. Translating it yields CASSVGGGSYNSPLHF.